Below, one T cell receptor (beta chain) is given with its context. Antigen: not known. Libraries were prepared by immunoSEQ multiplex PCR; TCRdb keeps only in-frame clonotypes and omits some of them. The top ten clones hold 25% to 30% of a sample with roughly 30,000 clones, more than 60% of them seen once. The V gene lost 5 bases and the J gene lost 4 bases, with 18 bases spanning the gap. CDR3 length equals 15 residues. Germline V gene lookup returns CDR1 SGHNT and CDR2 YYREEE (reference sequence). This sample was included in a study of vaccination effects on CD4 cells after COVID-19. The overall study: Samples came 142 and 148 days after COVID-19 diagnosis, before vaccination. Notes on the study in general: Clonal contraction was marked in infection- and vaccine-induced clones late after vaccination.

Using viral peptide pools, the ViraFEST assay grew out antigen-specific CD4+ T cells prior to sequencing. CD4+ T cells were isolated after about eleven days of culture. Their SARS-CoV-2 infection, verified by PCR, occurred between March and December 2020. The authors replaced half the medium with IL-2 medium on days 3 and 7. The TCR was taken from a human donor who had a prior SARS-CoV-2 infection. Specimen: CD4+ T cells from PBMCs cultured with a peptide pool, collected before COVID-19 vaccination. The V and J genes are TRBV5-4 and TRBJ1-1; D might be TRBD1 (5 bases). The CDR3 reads CASRDRGRLSTEAFF. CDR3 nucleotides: TGTGCCAGCAGGGATCGGGGGAGGTTGAGCACTGAAGCTTTCTTT.